These 6 T cell receptor beta chains were all obtained from the same sample, sequenced in a study of T cell responses to AZD1222 COVID-19 vaccine. Clones were read by immunoSEQ multiplex PCR, and TCRdb kept only the in-frame ones, dropping some. Of about 140,000 clones in the sample, roughly 93% were seen once. This specimen consisted of peripheral blood, obtained 28 days after the second AZD1222 dose. The receptors were sampled from an adult who received the AZD1222 COVID-19 vaccine.

The chain couples TRBV6-5 to TRBJ2-7; 8 bases line up with TRBD1. Germline V CDR1 and CDR2: MNHEY, SVGAGI. There are 15 residues in the CDR3. The V segment lost 4 bases and the J segment 6 bases; nucleotides outside the gene matches: 11. The CDR3 region is CASSSRVTGVPEQYF. The CDR3 DNA follows: TGTGCCAGCAGTTCTAGGGTGACAGGGGTTCCCGAGCAGTACTTC.

The chain uses TRBV6-6 and TRBJ1-4; D not certain. CDR3 size: 11 residues. Trimming removed 5 bases at V and 13 bases at J, with 11 bases between. Germline V gene lookup returns CDR1 MNHNY and CDR2 SVGAGI (reference sequence). For the CDR3, the DNA is TGTGCCAGCAGTCCCCGGGGAGGACTGTTTTTT. Encoded protein: CASSPRGGLFF.

This clone has a single count. The CDR3 sequence is CASSSRTGGIYGYTF. Here the CDR3 DNA reads TGTGCCAGCAGCTCCCGGACAGGGGGCATCTATGGCTACACCTTC. The V gene is TRBV11-2, the J gene TRBJ1-2; 11 bases map to TRBD1. Germline assignment: CDR1 SGHAT and CDR2 FQNNGV. The V gene end was trimmed by 4 bases and the J gene end by 4 bases; junction bases not matched to a gene: 5. This CDR3 has 15 amino acids.

The chain couples TRBV5-6 to TRBJ2-2; D not certain. V dropped 2 bases and J dropped 7 bases, with 18 bases sitting between them. From germline, CDR1 is SGHDT and CDR2 YYEEEE. The CDR3 consists of 16 residues. The CDR3 reads CASSFGVTAADGELFF. The CDR3 DNA reads as TGTGCCAGCAGCTTTGGGGTGACGGCGGCGGACGGGGAGCTGTTTTTT.

V and J are TRBV6-6 and TRBJ2-7; 7 nucleotides align to TRBD1. Trimming removed 2 bases from V and 3 bases from J; junction bases left unmatched: 10. This CDR3 region has 16 residues. From germline, CDR1 is MNHNY and CDR2 SVGAGI (reference sequence). The CDR3 DNA reads as TGTGCCAGCAGTTACCCAGGGGGACCGACCTTCTACGAGCAGTACTTC. Protein product: CASSYPGGPTFYEQYF.

This clone was detected only once. The V gene is TRBV3-1 (or the pseudogene TRBV3-2), the J gene TRBJ2-1; no definite D call. Germline V gene data show CDR1 as LGHDT and CDR2 as YNNKEL (reference sequence). The V and J ends lost 3 bases and 6 bases respectively, with 3 bases between them. The CDR3 runs 11 residues. CDR3 sequence reads: CASSQINEQFF. CDR3 nucleotide sequence: TGTGCCAGCAGCCAGATCAATGAGCAGTTCTTC.